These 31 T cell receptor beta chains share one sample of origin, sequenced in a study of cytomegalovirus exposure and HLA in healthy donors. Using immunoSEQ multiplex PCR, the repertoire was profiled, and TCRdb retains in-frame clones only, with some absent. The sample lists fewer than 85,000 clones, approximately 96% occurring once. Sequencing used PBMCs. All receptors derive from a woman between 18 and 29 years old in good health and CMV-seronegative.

CDR3 residues: CAAGQVYMNTEAFF. CDR3 coding DNA: TGTGCCGCAGGACAGGTCTACATGAACACTGAAGCTTTCTTT. The chain has TRBV7-9 and TRBJ1-1; 7 nucleotides align to TRBD1. The CDR3 is 14 residues long. With V trimmed by 11 bases and J by 0 bases, 9 bases remained unmatched. CDR1 is SEHNR and CDR2 is FQNEAQ in the germline V gene (reference sequence).

The CDR3 reads CASSFPPTGTSGGETQYF. The CDR3 nucleotides are TGTGCCAGCAGCTTTCCTCCCACCGGGACTAGCGGGGGAGAGACCCAGTACTTC. The chain recombines TRBV7-6 with TRBJ2-5, with 14 bases matching TRBD2. Unmatched junction bases numbered 10, after V lost 3 bases and J lost 4 bases. This CDR3 contains 18 residues. Germline V CDR1 and CDR2: SGHVS, FNYEAQ. Looking up the rest from reference TRBV7-6 and TRBJ2-5 gives the full variable domain: GAGVSQSPRYKVTKRGQDVALRCDPISGHVSLYWYRQALGQGPEFLTYFNYEAQQDKSGLPNDRFSAERPEGSISTLTIQRTEQRDSAMYRCASSFPPTGTSGGETQYFGPGTRLLVL.

The CDR3 DNA sequence: TGTGCCAGCAGTTACTCGAACCCGACGGGCTCCTACGAGCAGTACTTC. It codes for CASSYSNPTGSYEQYF. The rearrangement joins TRBV6-5 to TRBJ2-7; D is ambiguous. The CDR3 covers 16 residues. V shed 0 bases and J shed 0 bases, with 12 bases lying between them. Germline V gene lookup returns CDR1 MNHEY and CDR2 SVGAGI.

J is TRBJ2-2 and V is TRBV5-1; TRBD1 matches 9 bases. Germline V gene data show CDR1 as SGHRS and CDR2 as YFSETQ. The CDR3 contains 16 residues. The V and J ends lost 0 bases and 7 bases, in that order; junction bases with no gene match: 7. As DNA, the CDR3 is TGCGCCAGCAGCTTGGCGGGACAGGGTATTAACGGGGAGCTGTTTTTT. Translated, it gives CASSLAGQGINGELFF.

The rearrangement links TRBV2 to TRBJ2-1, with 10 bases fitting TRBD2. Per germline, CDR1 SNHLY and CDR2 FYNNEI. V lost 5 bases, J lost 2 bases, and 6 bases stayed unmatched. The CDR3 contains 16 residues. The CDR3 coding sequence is TGTGCCAGCAGTATAGAGCGGGGGGGAACCTACAATGAGCAGTTCTTC. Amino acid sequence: CASSIERGGTYNEQFF.

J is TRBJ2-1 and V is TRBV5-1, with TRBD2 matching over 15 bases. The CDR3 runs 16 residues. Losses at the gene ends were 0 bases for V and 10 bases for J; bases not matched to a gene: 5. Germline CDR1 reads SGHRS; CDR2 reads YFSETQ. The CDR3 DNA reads TGCGCCAGCAGCTTGGCGGGACTAGCGGGAGGAAGCGAGCAGTTCTTC. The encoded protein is CASSLAGLAGGSEQFF.

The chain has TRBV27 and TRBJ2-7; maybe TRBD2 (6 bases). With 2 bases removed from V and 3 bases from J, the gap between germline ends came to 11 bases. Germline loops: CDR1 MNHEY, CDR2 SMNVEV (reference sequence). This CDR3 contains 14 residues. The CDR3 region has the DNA TGTGCCAGCAGTTTAGGACTAAATTTCTACGAGCAGTACTTC. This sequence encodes CASSLGLNFYEQYF.

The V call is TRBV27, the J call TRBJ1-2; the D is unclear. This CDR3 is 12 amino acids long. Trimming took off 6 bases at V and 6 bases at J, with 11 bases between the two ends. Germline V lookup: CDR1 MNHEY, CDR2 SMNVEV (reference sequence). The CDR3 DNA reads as TGTGCCAGCAGCAGGACGGGAAATGGCTACACCTTC. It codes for CASSRTGNGYTF.

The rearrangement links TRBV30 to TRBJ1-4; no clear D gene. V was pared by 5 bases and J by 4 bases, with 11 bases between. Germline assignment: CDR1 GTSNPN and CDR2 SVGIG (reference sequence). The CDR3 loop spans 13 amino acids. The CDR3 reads CAWAGIYNEKLFF. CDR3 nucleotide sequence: TGTGCCTGGGCCGGGATTTATAATGAAAAACTGTTTTTT. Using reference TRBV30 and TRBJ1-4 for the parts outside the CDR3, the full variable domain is SQTIHQWPATLVQPVGSPLSLECTVEGTSNPNLYWYRQAAGRGLQLLFYSVGIGQISSEVPQNLSASRPQDRQFILSSKKLLLSDSGFYLCAWAGIYNEKLFFGSGTQLSVL.

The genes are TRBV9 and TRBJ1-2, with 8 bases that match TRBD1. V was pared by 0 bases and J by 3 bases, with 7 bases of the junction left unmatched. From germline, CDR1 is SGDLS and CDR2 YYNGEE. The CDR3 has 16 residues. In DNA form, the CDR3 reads TGTGCCAGCAGCGTAGGGGCTTGGGGACAGGACTATGGCTACACCTTC. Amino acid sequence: CASSVGAWGQDYGYTF.

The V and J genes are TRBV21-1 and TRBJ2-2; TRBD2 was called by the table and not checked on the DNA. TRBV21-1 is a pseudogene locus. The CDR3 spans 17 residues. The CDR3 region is CASSKSARFVNTGELFF. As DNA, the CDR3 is TGTGCCAGCAGCAAAAGCGCGAGATTTGTAAACACCGGGGAGCTGTTTTTT.

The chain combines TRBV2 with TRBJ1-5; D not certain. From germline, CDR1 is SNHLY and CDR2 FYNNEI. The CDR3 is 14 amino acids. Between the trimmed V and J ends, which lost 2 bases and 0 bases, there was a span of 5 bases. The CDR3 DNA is TGTGCCAGCAGTGAAACACATAGCAATCAGCCCCAGCATTTT. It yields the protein CASSETHSNQPQHF.

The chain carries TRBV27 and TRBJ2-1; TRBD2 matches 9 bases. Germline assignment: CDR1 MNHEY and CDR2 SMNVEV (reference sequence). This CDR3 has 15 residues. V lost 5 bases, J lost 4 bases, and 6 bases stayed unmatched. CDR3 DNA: TGTGCCAGCAGTGAATTAGCGGGAGTTTACAATGAGCAGTTCTTC. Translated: CASSELAGVYNEQFF.

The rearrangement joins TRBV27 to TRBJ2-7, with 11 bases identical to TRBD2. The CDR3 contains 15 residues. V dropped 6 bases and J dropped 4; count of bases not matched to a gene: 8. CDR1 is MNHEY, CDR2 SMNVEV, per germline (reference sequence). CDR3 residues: CASRLKTSGIYEQYF. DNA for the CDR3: TGTGCCAGCAGACTAAAGACTAGCGGGATTTACGAGCAGTACTTC.

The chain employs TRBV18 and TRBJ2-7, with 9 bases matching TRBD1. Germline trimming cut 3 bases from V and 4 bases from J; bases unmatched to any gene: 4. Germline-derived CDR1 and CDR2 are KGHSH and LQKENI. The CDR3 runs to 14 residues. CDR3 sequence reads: CASSPTGGLYEQYF. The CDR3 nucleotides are TGTGCCAGCTCACCCACAGGGGGCTTATACGAGCAGTACTTC.

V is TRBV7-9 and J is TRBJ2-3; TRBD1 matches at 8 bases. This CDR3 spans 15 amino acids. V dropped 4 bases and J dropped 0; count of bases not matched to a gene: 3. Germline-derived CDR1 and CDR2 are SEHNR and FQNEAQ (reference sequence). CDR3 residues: CASSSRDRSTDTQYF. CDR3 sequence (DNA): TGTGCCAGCAGCTCCCGGGACAGGAGCACAGATACGCAGTATTTT. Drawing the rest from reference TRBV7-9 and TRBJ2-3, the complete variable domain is DTGVSQNPRHKITKRGQNVTFRCDPISEHNRLYWYRQTLGQGPEFLTYFQNEAQLEKSRLLSDRFSAERPKGSFSTLEIQRTEQGDSAMYLCASSSRDRSTDTQYFGPGTRLTVL.

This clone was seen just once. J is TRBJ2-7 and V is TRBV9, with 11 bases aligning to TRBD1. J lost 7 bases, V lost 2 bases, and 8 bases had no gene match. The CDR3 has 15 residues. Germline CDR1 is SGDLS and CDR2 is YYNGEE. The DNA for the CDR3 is TGTGCCAGCAGCGTCGAGGGACAGGGGGTTCGGGAGCAGTACTTC. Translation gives CASSVEGQGVREQYF. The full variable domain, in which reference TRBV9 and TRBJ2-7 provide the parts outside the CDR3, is DSGVTQTPKHLITATGQRVTLRCSPRSGDLSVYWYQQSLDQGLQFLIQYYNGEERAKGNILERFSAQQFPDLHSELNLSSLELGDSALYFCASSVEGQGVREQYFGPGTRLTVT.

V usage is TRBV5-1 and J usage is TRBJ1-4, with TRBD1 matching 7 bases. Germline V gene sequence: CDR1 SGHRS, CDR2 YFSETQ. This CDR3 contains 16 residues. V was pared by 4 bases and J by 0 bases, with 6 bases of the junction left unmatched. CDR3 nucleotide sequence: TGCGCCAGCAGCGAAGGGACAGTTGCAACTAATGAAAAACTGTTTTTT. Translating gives CASSEGTVATNEKLFF.

Written as DNA, the CDR3 is TGTGCCAGCAGCTTAGGTTGGTTGACAGGGGAGGAAGAGACCCAGTACTTC. Its protein product is CASSLGWLTGEEETQYF. The chain links TRBV7-9 to TRBJ2-5; 8 bases map to TRBD1. The V segment lost 1 base and the J segment 3 bases; nucleotides outside the gene matches: 10. This CDR3 is built from 17 residues. Germline-derived CDR1 and CDR2 are SEHNR and FQNEAQ (reference sequence).

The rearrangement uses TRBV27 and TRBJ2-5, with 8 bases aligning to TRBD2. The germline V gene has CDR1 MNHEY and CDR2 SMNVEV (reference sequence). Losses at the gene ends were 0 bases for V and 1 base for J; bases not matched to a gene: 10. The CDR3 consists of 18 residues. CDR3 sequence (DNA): TGTGCCAGCAGTTTATCGGGACGGGGGGGACGGTTCCAAGAGACCCAGTACTTC. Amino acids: CASSLSGRGGRFQETQYF.

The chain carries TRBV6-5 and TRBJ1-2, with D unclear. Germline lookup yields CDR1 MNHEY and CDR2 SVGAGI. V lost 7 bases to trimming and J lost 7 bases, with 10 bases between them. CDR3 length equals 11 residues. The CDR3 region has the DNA TGTGCCAGCACCCTCACCGGTGGCTACACCTTC. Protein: CASTLTGGYTF.

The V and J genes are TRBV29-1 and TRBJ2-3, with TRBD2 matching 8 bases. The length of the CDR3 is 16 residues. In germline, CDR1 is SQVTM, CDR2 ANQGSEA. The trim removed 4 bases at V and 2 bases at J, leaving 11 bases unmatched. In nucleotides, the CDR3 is TGCAGCGTTGTTCGACTAGCGCGAGGGCACACAGATACGCAGTATTTT. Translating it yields CSVVRLARGHTDTQYF.

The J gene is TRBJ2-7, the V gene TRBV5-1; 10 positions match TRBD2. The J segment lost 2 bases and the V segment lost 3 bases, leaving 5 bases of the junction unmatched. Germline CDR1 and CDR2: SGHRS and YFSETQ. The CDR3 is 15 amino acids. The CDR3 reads CASSSGLAEPYEQYF. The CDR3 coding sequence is TGCGCCAGCAGCTCAGGACTAGCGGAACCCTACGAGCAGTACTTC.

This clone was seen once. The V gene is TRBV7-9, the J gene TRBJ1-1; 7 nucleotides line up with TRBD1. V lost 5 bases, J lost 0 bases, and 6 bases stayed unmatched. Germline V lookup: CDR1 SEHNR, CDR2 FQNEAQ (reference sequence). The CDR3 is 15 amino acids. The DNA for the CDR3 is TGTGCCAGCAGCATAAAAGGGGGCTTGAACACTGAAGCTTTCTTT. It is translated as CASSIKGGLNTEAFF.

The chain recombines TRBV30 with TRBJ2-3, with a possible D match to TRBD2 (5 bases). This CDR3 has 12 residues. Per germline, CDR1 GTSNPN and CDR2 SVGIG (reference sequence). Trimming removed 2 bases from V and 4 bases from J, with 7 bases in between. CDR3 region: CAWSPGADTQYF. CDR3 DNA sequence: TGTGCCTGGAGTCCCGGGGCAGATACGCAGTATTTT.

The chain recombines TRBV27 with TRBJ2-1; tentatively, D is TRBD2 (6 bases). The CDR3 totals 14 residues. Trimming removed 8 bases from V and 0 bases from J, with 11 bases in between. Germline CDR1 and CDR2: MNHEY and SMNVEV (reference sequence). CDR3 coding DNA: TGTGCCAGCCGCGGGACTGGCTCCTACAATGAGCAGTTCTTC. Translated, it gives CASRGTGSYNEQFF.

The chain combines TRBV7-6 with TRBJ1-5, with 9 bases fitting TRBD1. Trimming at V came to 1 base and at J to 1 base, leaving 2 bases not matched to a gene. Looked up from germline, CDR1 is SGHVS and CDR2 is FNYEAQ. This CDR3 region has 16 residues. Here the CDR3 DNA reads TGTGCCAGCAGCTTAGGTGGACAGGGGAGCAATCAGCCCCAGCATTTT. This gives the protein CASSLGGQGSNQPQHF.

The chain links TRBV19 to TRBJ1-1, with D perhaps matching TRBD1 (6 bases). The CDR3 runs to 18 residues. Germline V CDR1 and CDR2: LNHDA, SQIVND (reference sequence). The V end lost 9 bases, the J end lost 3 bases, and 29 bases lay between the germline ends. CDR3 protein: CASKLVWGGGFGDTEAFF. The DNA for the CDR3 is TGTGCCAGCAAACTAGTATGGGGGGGCGGGTTTGGGGACACTGAAGCTTTCTTT.

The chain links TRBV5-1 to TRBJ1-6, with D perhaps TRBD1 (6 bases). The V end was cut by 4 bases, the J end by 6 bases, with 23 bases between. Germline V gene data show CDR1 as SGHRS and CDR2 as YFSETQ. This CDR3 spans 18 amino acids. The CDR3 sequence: CASSQFPQGTQGNSPLHF. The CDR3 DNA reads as TGCGCCAGCAGCCAATTCCCCCAGGGGACCCAAGGTAATTCACCCCTCCACTTT.

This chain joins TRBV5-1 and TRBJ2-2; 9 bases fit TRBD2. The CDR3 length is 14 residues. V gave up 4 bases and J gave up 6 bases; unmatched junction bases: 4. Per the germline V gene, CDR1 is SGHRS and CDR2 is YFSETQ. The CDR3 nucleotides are TGCGCCAGCAGCCCCGGGACTAGCTCCGGGGAGCTGTTTTTT. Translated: CASSPGTSSGELFF.

This CDR3 is CASGPGQTMNTEAFF. The CDR3 DNA sequence: TGCGCCAGCGGCCCGGGACAGACCATGAACACTGAAGCTTTCTTT. The rearrangement links TRBV5-1 to TRBJ1-1; 7 nucleotides align to TRBD1. The junction had 9 bases not matched to a gene; V was cut back by 7 bases and J by 0 bases. This CDR3 is 15 amino acids long. Germline CDR1 SGHRS, CDR2 YFSETQ.